The clone carrying this TCR beta chain was detected ten times or more. Germline assignment: CDR1 SNHLY and CDR2 FYNNEI. The V end lost 2 bases, the J end lost 1 base, and 4 bases lay between the germline ends. The CDR3 spans 13 residues. There were TCR beta CDR3 regions amplified from RNA transcripts. The study used the HTBI primer set for a first-round RT-PCR of the TCR CDR3. MiXCR, applied by TCRdb to the multiplex PCR reads, yields one record per CDR3 protein. The repertoire consists of 480,000 or so distinct CDR3 sequences, with 13% to 15% occurring once and the leading ten covering about 17%. The sample is drawn from a study of T cells in Graves' hyperthyroidism and ophthalmopathy. Overall study context: Peripheral blood collection took place at initial diagnosis, before any treatment.

Cells are PBMCs isolated from around 9.4 ml of fresh blood. Sequences were obtained from blood. V and J are TRBV2 and TRBJ2-3, with D unresolved. The source of this sequence is a young woman with Graves' hyperthyroidism. CDR3 in amino acids: CASSESGTDTQYF. The CDR3 DNA is TGTGCCAGCAGTGAATCAGGCACAGATACGCAGTATTTT.